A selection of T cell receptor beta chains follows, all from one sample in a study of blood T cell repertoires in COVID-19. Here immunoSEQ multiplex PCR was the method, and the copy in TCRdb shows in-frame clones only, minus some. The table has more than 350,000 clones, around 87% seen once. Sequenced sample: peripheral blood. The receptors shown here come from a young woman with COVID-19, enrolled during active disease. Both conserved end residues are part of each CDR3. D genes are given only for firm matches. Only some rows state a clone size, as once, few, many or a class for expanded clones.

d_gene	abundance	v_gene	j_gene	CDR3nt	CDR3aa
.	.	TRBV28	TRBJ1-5	TGTGCCAGCAGTTTATCGGGCGCAGGGGGCAATCAGCCCCAGCATTTT	CASSLSGAGGNQPQHF
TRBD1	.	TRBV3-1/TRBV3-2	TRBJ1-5	TGTGCCAGCAGCCTAAGGAGGACAGGGGATTGTTGTCAGCCCCAGCATTTT	CASSLRRTGDCCQPQHF
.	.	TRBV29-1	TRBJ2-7	TGCAGCATTGCGGAGGGCTCCTACGAGCAGTACTTC	CSIAEGSYEQYF
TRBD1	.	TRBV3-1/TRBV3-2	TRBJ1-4	TGTGCCAGCAGCCAAGGTGGTCAGGGACAGTTTAATGAAAAACTGTTTTTT	CASSQGGQGQFNEKLFF
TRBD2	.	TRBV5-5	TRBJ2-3	TGTGCCAGCAGCCACTGGACTAGCGGGGGAGATACGCAGTATTTT	CASSHWTSGGDTQYF
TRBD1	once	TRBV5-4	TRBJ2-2	TGTGCCAGCAGCCGCGATTCCGGGACAGGGGGCACGGGGGAGCTGTTTTTT	CASSRDSGTGGTGELFF
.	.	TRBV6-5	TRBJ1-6	TGTGCCAGCAGACGCGGTAGCTCCTATAATTCACCCCTCCACTTT	CASRRGSSYNSPLHF
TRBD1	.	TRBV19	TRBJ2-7	TGTGCCAGTAGTACTCAGGGGGATTACGAGCAGTACTTC	CASSTQGDYEQYF
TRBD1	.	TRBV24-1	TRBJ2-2	TGTGCCACCAGTGACCGGGGACAGGGTGGGTCCGGGGAGCTGTTTTTT	CATSDRGQGGSGELFF
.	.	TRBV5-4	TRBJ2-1	TGTGCCAGCAGCTTCGGTCTTAACAATGAGCAGTTCTTC	CASSFGLNNEQFF
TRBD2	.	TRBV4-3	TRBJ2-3	TGCGCCAGCAGCACCGGACTAGCGGTCACAGATACGCAGTATTTT	CASSTGLAVTDTQYF
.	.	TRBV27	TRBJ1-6	TGTGCCAGCAGAATCCCGGGGAGGGCCCTCCACTTT	CASRIPGRALHF
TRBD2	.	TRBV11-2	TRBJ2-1	TGTGCCAGCAGCACCTCCGGGACTAGCGGGTTCTTC	CASSTSGTSGFF
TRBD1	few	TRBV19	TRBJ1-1	TGTGCCAGTAGTATAGGGCAGGCAGGGGGGAACACTGAAGCTTTCTTT	CASSIGQAGGNTEAFF
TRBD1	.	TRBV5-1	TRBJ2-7	TGCGCCAGCAGCTCTCGGACAGGCCACTACGAGCAGTACTTC	CASSSRTGHYEQYF
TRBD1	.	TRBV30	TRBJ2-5	TGTGCCTGGAGGGGGACAGGGAGAGAGACCCAGTACTTC	CAWRGTGRETQYF
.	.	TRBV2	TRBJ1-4	TGTGCCAGCAGTGAATATCGGCCGGGGGTAAATGAAAAACTGTTTTTT	CASSEYRPGVNEKLFF
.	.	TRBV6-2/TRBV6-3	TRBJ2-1	TGTGCCAGCAGTTACGCTGGGTCCCGACAGGCTGAGCAGTTCTTC	CASSYAGSRQAEQFF
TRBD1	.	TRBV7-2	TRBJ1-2	TGTGCCAGCAGCCCGTCGGGACAGGGGGCGAGGACCGCTGGCTACACCTTC	CASSPSGQGARTAGYTF
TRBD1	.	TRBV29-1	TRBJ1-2	TGCAGCGCCGGAGGGGACAGGGGGCCTGGCTACACCTTC	CSAGGDRGPGYTF
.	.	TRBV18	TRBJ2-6	TGTGCCAGCTCACCCCGGAGCTCTGGGGCCAACGTCCTGACTTTC	CASSPRSSGANVLTF
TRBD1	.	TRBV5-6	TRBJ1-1	TGTGCCAGCAGCGCCAGAACAGGGGCCGGGAACACTGAAGCTTTCTTT	CASSARTGAGNTEAFF
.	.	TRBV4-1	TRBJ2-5	TGCGCCAGCAGCCGGCTCCGACTAGGTGAGACCCAGTACTTC	CASSRLRLGETQYF
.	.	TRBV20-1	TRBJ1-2	TGCAGTGCTGGGGGCTCCTCGAGCTACACCTTC	CSAGGSSSYTF
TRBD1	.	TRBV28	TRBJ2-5	TGTGCCAGCAGTTTCCCCGGACAGGGAGAGACCCAGTACTTC	CASSFPGQGETQYF
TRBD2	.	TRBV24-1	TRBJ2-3	TGTGCCACCAGTGATCCTGCCGGGACTAGCGGGAGCACAGATACGCAGTATTTT	CATSDPAGTSGSTDTQYF
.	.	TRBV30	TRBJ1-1	TGTGCCTGGATCGGTTTGGACACTGAAGCTTTCTTT	CAWIGLDTEAFF
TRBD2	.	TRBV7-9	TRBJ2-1	TGTGCCAGCAGCCCACCCGGACTAGCACACAATGAGCAGTTCTTC	CASSPPGLAHNEQFF
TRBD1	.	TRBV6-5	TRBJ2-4	TGTGCCAGCAGTTCCAACGACAGGGGTGACATTCAGTACTTC	CASSSNDRGDIQYF
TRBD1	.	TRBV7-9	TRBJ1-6	TGTGCCAGCAGCTTGACAGGGGGCCTCGGTTCACCCCTCCACTTT	CASSLTGGLGSPLHF
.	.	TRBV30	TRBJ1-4	TGTGCCTGGAGCGGACTTACTAATGAAAAACTGTTTTTT	CAWSGLTNEKLFF
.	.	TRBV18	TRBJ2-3	TGTGCCAGCTCACTCGCGACGGTAGCGAGCACAGATACGCAGTATTTT	CASSLATVASTDTQYF
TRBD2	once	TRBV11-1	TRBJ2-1	TGTGCCAGCAGCGTATTAGCGGGAGGGCCCTCTGAGCAGTTCTTC	CASSVLAGGPSEQFF
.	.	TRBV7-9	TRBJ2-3	TGTGCCAGCAGCTTAGGGCCGGATACGCAGTATTTT	CASSLGPDTQYF
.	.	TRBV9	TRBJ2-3	TGTGCCAGCAGCGGGACACTAAGCACAGATACGCAGTATTTT	CASSGTLSTDTQYF
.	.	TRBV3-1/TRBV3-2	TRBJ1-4	TGTGCCAGCAGCCAAGATGGCGCAGGGAATGAAAAACTGTTTTTT	CASSQDGAGNEKLFF
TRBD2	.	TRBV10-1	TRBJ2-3	TGCGCCAGCAGTGAACAAAAGGCGGGAGGCACAGATACGCAGTATTTT	CASSEQKAGGTDTQYF
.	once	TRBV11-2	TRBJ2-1	TGTGCCAGCAGCTTACCGGGACTTGCCAATGAGCAGTTCTTC	CASSLPGLANEQFF
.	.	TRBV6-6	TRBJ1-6	TGTGCCAGCAGTAATACAGGGAGCTCCTATAATTCACCCCTCCACTTT	CASSNTGSSYNSPLHF
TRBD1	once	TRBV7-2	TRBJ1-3	TGTGCCAGCAGCCTAAGTCCGTTTCGGACAGGTCTCTCTGGAAACACCATATATTTT	CASSLSPFRTGLSGNTIYF